Sequencing of this T cell receptor (beta chain) was carried out in a study of CD4 T cells in relation to SARS-CoV-2 and coronaviruses. Study outcomes and limitations: This crossreactivity analysis covered spike protein alone, no other viral proteins.

The CDR3 covers 13 residues. Trimming took 8 bases from V and 3 from J, leaving 13 bases between them. Per germline, CDR1 SNHLY and CDR2 FYNNEI. A note on this clone: What it binds is unknown.

Before the COVID-19 pandemic, during about 2010-2018, CD4+ T cells were taken from unexposed donors. CD4+ T cells were isolated from the cells after roughly 11 days of culture. The data were produced by immunoSEQ multiplex PCR, yet TCRdb's version contains in-frame clones alone and is incomplete. This sample has just over 15,000 clones, with 75% to 85% found just once. The sequenced sample was CD4+ T cells from PBMCs, cultured in vitro. The sequence was collected from a human donor in good health. This chain uses TRBV2 with TRBJ1-1; tentative D call: TRBD1 (6 bases). CDR3 DNA: TGTGCCAGCGGTACATACAGGGACACTGAAGCTTTCTTT. It translates to CASGTYRDTEAFF.